The 4 T cell receptor beta chains presented below share a single source sample, sequenced in a study of response to subunit inactivated influenza vaccine. TCRdb reanalysed the RT-PCR reads using MiXCR and keeps one entry per CDR3 protein. This sample has fewer than 650,000 distinct CDR3 sequences, with roughly 13% found just once. This specimen was PBMCs from blood, taken 40 to 50 days after vaccination. These receptors were collected from a man between 50 and 59 years old who received an inactivated influenza vaccine.

This clonotype was seen only a few times. The rearrangement joins TRBV28 to TRBJ1-6; D remains ambiguous. In germline, CDR1 is MDHEN, CDR2 SYDVKM. V gave up 4 bases and J gave up 5 bases, with 15 bases separating them. CDR3 length equals 16 residues. The CDR3 region has the DNA TGTGCCAGCAGTTCTATCCAGTCGTGGCATAATTCACCCCTCCACTTT. It specifies CASSSIQSWHNSPLHF.

The table lists this clonotype with a few counts. The V call is TRBV10-3, the J call TRBJ1-1; D ambiguous. Germline CDR1 reads ENHRY; CDR2 reads SYGVKD. The ends were cut back, 3 bases at V and 0 bases at J, with 11 bases in the middle. The length of the CDR3 is 15 residues. The CDR3 bases are TGTGCCATCAGTGATTACGGTAAAATGAACACTGAAGCTTTCTTT. As protein: CAISDYGKMNTEAFF.

This clonotype was counted ten times or more. This rearrangement joins TRBV4-2 to TRBJ2-5; D is uncertain. V gave up 1 base and J gave up 2 bases, with 8 bases separating them. This CDR3 contains 14 residues. The V gene's germline CDR1 is LGHNA and CDR2 YNFKEQ. The CDR3: CASSQGVYQETQYF. DNA of the CDR3: TGTGCCAGCAGCCAAGGAGTATATCAAGAGACCCAGTACTTC.

This clonotype was seen more than once but under ten times. The V call is TRBV4-3, the J call TRBJ2-2; 10 positions match TRBD2. V lost 4 bases and J lost 6; bases outside the gene matches: 5. Germline loops: CDR1 LGHNA, CDR2 YSLEER. The CDR3 covers 15 residues. The CDR3 spells CASSPGLAVPGELFF. In DNA, the CDR3 is TGCGCCAGCAGCCCCGGACTAGCGGTTCCCGGGGAGCTGTTTTTT.